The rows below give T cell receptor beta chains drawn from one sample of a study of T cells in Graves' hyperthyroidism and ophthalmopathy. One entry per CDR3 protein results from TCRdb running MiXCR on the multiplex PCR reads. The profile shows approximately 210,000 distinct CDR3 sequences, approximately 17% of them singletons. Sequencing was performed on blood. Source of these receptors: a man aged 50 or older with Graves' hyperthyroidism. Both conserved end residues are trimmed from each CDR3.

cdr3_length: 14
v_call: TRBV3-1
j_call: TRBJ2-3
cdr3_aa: ASSQRSGSGTDTQY

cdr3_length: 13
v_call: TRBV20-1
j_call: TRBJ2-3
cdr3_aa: SERRWLAGRGTQY

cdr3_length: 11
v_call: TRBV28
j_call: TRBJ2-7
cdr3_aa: ASSLPESYEQY

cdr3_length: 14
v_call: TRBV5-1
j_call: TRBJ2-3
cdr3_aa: ASSPRTRRGTDTQY

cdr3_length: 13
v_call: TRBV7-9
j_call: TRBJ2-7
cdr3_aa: ASSLAQGQGNEQY

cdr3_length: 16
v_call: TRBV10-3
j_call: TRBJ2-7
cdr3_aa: AISDGARGSKSLSEQY

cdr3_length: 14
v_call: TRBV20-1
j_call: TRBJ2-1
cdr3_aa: SARDHAEGSYNEQF

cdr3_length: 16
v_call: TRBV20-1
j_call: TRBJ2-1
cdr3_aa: SARFPGLALRSYNEQF

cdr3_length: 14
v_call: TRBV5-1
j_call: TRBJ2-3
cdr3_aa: ASSPAAGGPTDTQY

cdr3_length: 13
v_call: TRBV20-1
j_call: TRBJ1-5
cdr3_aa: SARGWGGSNQPQH

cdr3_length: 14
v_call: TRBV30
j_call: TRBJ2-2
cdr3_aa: AWSGSGRAETGELF

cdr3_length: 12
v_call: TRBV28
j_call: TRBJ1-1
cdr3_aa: ASSLIGQGRDAF

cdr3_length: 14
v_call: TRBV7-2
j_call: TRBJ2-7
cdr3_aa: ASSPTAGTVSYEQY

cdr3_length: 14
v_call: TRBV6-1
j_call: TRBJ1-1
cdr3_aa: ASSDPHRKRNTEAF

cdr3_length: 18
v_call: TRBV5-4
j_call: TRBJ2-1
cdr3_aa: ASSLRTIPTRFRSYNEQF

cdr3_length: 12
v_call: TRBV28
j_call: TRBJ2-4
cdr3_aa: ASRSGTNKNIQY

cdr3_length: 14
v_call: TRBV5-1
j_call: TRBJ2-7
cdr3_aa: ASSLDPGGQRNEQY

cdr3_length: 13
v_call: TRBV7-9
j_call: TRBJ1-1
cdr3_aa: ASSLETGMNTEAF

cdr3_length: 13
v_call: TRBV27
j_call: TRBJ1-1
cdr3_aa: AGSFDHRGGTEAF

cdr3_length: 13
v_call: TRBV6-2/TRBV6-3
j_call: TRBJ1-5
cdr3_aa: ASSQEGQDNQPQH

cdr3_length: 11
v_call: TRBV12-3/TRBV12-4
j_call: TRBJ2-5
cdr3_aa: ASSSTQGGTQY

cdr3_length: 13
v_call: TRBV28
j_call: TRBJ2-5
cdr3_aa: ASSLGRGQLETQY

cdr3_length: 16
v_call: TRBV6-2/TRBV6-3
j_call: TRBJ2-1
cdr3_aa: ASSYKVSDTSNYNEQF

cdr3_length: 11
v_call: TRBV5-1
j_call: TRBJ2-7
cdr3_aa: ASRSIAGDEQY

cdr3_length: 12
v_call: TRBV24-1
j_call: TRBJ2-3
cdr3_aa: ATSDLRSTDTQY

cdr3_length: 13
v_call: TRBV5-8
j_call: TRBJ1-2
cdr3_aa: ASSYYTGRTGRYT

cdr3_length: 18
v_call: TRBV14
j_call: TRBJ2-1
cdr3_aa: ASSPSGWASGGSSYNEQF

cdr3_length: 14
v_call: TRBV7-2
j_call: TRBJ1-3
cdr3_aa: ASSLWTANSGNTIY

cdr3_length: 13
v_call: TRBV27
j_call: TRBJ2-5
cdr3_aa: ASSLWAGVGETQY

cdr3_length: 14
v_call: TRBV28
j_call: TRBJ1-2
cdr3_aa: ASSFLNLRINYGYT

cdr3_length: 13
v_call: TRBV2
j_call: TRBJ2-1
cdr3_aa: ASTKQGVGFNEQF

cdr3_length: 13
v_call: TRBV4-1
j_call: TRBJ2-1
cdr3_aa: ASSQTGTGRNEQF

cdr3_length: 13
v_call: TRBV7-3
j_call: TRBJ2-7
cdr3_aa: ASSFGPPSSYEQY

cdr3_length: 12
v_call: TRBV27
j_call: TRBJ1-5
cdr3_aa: ASSLQQDNQPQH

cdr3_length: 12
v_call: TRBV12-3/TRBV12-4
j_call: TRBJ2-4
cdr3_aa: ASSLANRVDIQY

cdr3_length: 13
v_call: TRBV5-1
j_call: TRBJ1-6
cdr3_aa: ASSLDGRADSPLH

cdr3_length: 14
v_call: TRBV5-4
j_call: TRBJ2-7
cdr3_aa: ASSLTDRGNPYEQY

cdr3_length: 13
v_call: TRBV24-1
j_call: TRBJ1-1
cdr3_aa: ATSDTGTGNTEAF

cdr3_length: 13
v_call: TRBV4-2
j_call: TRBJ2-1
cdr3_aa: ASSQGGNLINEQF

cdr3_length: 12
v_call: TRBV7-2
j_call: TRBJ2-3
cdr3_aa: ASSLARASDTQY

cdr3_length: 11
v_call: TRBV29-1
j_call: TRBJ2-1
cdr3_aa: SVGAGMYNEQF

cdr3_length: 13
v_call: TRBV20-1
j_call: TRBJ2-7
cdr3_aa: SALGLAGAGYEQY

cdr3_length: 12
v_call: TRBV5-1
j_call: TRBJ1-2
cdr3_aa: ASSLSGSGDGYT

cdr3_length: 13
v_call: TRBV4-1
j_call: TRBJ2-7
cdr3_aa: ASSQGAGGLYEQY

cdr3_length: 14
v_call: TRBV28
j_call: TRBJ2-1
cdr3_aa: ASSSDLETSYNEQF

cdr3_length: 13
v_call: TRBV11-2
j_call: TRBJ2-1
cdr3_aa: ASSLDSWSYNEQF